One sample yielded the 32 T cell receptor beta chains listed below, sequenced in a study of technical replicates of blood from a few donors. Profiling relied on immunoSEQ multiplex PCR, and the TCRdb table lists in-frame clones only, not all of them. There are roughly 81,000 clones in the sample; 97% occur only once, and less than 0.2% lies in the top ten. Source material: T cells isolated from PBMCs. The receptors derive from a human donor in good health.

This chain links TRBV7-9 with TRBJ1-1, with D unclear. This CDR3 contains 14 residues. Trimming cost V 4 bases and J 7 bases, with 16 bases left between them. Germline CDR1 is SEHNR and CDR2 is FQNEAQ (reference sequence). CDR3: CASSSHGSRVEAFF. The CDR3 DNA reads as TGTGCCAGCAGCTCTCACGGGAGCCGAGTTGAAGCTTTCTTT.

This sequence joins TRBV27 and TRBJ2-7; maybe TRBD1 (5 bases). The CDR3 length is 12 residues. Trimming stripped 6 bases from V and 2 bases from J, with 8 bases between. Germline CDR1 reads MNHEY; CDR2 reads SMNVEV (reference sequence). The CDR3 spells CASRAGPYEQYF. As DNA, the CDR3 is TGTGCCAGCAGAGCAGGGCCCTACGAGCAGTACTTC.

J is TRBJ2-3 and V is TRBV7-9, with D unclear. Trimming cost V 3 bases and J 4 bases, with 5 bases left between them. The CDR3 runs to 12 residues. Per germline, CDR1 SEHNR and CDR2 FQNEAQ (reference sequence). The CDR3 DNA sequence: TGTGCCAGCAGCTTGGCTGCAGATACGCAGTATTTT. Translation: CASSLAADTQYF. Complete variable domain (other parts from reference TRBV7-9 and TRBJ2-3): DTGVSQNPRHKITKRGQNVTFRCDPISEHNRLYWYRQTLGQGPEFLTYFQNEAQLEKSRLLSDRFSAERPKGSFSTLEIQRTEQGDSAMYLCASSLAADTQYFGPGTRLTVL.

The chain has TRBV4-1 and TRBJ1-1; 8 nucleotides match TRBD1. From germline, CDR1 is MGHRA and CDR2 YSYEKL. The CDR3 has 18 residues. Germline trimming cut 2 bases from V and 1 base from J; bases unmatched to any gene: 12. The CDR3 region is CASSQLGQGAITNTEAFF. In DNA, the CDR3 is TGCGCCAGCAGCCAACTTGGGCAGGGGGCGATTACGAACACTGAAGCTTTCTTT.

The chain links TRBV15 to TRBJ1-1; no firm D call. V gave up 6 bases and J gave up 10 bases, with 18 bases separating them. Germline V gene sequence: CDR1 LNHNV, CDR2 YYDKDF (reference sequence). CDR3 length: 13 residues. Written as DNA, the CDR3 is TGTGCCACCAGGGAGAGCGGGTCATCGGCAGCTTTCTTT. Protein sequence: CATRESGSSAAFF.

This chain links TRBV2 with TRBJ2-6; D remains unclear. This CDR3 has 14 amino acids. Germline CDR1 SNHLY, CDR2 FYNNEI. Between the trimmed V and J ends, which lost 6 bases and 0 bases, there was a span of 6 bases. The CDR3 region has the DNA TGTGCCAGCAGAGGCGGCTCTGGGGCCAACGTCCTGACTTTC. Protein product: CASRGGSGANVLTF. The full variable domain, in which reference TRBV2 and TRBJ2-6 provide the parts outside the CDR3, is EPEVTQTPSHQVTQMGQEVILRCVPISNHLYFYWYRQILGQKVEFLVSFYNNEISEKSEIFDDQFSVERPDGSNFTLKIRSTKLEDSAMYFCASRGGSGANVLTFGAGSRLTVL.

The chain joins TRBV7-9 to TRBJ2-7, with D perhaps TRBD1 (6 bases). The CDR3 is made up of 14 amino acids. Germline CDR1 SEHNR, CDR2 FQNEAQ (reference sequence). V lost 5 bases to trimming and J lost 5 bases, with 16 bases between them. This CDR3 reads CASSLDRPPDEQYF. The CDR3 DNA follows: TGTGCCAGCAGCCTAGACAGGCCCCCCGACGAGCAGTACTTC. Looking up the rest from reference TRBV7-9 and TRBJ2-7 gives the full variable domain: DTGVSQNPRHKITKRGQNVTFRCDPISEHNRLYWYRQTLGQGPEFLTYFQNEAQLEKSRLLSDRFSAERPKGSFSTLEIQRTEQGDSAMYLCASSLDRPPDEQYFGPGTRLTVT.

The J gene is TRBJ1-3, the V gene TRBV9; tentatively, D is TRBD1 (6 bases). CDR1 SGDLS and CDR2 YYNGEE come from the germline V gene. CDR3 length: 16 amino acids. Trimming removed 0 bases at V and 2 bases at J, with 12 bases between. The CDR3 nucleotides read TGTGCCAGCAGCGTAGGATGGCAGGGGACTGGAAACACCATATATTTT. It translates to CASSVGWQGTGNTIYF.

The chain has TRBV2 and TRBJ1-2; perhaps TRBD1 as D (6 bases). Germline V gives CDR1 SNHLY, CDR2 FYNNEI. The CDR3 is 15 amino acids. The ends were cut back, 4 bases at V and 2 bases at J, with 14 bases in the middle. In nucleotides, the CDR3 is TGTGCCAGCAGTGTACGGGAGGGGGGAAACTATGGCTACACCTTC. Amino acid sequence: CASSVREGGNYGYTF.

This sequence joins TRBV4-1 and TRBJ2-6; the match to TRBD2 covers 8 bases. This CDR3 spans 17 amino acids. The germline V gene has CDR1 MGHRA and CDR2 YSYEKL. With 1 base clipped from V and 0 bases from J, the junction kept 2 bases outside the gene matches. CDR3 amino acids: CASSQGGGHSGANVLTF. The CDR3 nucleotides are TGCGCCAGCAGCCAAGGCGGGGGGCACTCTGGGGCCAACGTCCTGACTTTC.

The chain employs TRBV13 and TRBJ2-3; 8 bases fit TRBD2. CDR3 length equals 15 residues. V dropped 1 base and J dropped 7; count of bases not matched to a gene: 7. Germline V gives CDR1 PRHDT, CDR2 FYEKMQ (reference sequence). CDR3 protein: CASSLAISGMHTQYF. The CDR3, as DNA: TGTGCCAGCAGCTTAGCTATTAGCGGGATGCATACGCAGTATTTT.

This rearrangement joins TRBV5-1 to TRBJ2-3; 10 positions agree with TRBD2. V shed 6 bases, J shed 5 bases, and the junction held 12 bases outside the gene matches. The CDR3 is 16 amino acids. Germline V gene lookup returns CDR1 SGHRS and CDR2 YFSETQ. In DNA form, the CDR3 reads TGCGCCAGCACCAGCTTAGCGGGGGGTCGGGAAGATACGCAGTATTTT. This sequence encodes CASTSLAGGREDTQYF. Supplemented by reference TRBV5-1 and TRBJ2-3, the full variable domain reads KAGVTQTPRYLIKTRGQQVTLSCSPISGHRSVSWYQQTPGQGLQFLFEYFSETQRNKGNFPGRFSGRQFSNSRSEMNVSTLELGDSALYLCASTSLAGGREDTQYFGPGTRLTVL.

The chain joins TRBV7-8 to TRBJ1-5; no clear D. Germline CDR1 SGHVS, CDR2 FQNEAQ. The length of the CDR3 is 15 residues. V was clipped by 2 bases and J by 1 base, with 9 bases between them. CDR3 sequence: CASSLIRGSNQPQHF. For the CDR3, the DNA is TGTGCCAGCAGCTTAATACGCGGCAGCAATCAGCCCCAGCATTTT.

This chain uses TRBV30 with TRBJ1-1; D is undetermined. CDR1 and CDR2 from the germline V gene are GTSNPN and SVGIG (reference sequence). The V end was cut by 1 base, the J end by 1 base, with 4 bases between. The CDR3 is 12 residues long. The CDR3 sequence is CAWSDTNTEAFF. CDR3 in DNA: TGTGCCTGGAGTGACACGAACACTGAAGCTTTCTTT.

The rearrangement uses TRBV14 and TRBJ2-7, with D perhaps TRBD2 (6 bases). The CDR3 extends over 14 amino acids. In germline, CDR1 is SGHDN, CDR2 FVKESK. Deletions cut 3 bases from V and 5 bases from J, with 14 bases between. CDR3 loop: CASSQRSGVHEQYF. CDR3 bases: TGTGCCAGCAGCCAGAGGTCGGGGGTCCACGAGCAGTACTTC. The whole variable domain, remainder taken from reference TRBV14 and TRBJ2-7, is EAGVTQFPSHSVIEKGQTVTLRCDPISGHDNLYWYRRVMGKEIKFLLHFVKESKQDESGMPNNRFLAERTGGTYSTLKVQPAELEDSGVYFCASSQRSGVHEQYFGPGTRLTVT.

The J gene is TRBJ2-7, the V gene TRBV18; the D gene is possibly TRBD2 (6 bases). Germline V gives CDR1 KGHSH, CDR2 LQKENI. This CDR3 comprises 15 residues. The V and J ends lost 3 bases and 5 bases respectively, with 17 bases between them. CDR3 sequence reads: CASSPRDFSHNEQYF. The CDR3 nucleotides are TGTGCCAGCTCACCGAGGGACTTTAGCCACAACGAGCAGTACTTC.

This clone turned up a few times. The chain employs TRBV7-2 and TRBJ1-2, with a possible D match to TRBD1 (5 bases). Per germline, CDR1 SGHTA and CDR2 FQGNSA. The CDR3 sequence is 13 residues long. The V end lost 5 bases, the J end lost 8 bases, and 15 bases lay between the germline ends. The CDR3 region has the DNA TGTGCCAGCAGCCCTAGGCAGGGCGGCGGCTACACCTTC. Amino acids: CASSPRQGGGYTF.

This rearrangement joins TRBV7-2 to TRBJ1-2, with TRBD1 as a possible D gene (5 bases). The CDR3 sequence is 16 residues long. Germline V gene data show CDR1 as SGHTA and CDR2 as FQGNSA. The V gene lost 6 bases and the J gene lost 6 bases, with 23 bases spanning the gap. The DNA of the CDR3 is TGTGCCAGCAGTCGAGTTAGACGGGGGGAGGAGGATGGCTACACCTTC. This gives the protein CASSRVRRGEEDGYTF.

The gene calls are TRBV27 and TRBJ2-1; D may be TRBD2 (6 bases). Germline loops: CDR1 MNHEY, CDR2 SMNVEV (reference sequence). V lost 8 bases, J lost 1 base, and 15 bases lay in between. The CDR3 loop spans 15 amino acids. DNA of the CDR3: TGTGCCAGCCAAATCACCGGGACTTCCTACAATGAGCAGTTCTTC. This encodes CASQITGTSYNEQFF.

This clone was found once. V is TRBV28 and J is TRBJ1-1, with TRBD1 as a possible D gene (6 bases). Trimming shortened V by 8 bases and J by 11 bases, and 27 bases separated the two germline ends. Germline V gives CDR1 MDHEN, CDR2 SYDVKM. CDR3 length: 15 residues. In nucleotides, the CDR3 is TGTGCCAGCGGATTGAATTCCAGGGGCGCGGGGGCTGCTTTCTTT. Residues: CASGLNSRGAGAAFF.

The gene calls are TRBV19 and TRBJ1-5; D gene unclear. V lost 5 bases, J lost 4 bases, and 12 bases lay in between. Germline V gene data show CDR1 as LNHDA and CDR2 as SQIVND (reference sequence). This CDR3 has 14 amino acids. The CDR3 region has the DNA TGTGCCAGTAGTCCTCAGTTCCTGAATCAGCCCCAGCATTTT. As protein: CASSPQFLNQPQHF.

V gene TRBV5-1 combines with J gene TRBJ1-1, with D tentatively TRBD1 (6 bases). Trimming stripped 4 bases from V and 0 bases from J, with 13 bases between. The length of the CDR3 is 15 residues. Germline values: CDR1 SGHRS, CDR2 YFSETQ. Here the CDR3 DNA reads TGCGCCAGCAGCCGGAGGACAGAGATGAACACTGAAGCTTTCTTT. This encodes CASSRRTEMNTEAFF.

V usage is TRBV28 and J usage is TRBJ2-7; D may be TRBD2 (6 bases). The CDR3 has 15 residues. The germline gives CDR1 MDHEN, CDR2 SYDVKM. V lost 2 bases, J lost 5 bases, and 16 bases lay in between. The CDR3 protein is CASSLNPGEVNEQYF. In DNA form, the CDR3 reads TGTGCCAGCAGTTTAAATCCGGGAGAAGTAAACGAGCAGTACTTC.

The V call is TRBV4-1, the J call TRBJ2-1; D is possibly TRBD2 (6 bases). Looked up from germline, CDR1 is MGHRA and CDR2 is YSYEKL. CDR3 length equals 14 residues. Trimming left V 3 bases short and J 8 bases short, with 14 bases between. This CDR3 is CASSQQSERDEQFF. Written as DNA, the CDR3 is TGCGCCAGCAGCCAGCAGTCGGAGCGGGATGAGCAGTTCTTC.

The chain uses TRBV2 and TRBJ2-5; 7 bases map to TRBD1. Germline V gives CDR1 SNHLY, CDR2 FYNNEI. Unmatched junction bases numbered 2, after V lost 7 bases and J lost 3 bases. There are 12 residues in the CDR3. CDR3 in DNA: TGTGCCAGCAACACAGGGGAAGAGACCCAGTACTTC. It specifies CASNTGEETQYF.

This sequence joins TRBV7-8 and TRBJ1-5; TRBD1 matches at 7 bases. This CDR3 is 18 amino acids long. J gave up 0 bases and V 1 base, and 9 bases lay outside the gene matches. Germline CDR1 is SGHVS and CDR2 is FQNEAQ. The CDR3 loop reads CASSLVDRVEYSNQPQHF. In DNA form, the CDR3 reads TGTGCCAGCAGCTTAGTAGACAGGGTTGAATATAGCAATCAGCCCCAGCATTTT.

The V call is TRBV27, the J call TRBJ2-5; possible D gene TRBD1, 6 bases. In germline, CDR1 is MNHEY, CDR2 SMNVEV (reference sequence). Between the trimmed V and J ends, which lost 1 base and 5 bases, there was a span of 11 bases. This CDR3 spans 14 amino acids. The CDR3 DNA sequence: TGTGCCAGCAGTTTATTCAGGGGAGTCGAGACCCAGTACTTC. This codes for CASSLFRGVETQYF.

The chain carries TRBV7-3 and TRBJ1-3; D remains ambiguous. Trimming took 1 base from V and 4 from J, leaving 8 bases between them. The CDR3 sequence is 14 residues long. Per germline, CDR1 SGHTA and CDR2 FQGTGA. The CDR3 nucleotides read TGTGCCAGCAGCTTAAGCGGAGGCGGAAACACCATATATTTT. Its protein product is CASSLSGGGNTIYF.

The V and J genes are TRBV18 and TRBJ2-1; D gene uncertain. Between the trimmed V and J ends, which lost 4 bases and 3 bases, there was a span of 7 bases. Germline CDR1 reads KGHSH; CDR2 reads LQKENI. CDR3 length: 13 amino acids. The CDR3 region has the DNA TGTGCCAGCTCACTTGGGCTCTACAATGAGCAGTTCTTC. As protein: CASSLGLYNEQFF.

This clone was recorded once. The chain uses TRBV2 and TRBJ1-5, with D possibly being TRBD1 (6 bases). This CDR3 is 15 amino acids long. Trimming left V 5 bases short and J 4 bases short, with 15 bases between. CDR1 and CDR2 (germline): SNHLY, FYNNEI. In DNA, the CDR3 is TGTGCCAGCAGTCAGGTGACAGGAGGAAATCAGCCCCAGCATTTT. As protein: CASSQVTGGNQPQHF.

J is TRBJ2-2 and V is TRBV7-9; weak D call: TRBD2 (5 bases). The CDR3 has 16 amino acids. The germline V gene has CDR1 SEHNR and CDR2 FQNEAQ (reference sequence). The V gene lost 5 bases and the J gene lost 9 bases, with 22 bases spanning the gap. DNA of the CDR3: TGTGCCAGCAGCGCAGCGACAACCCTGAGGGTTAGGGAGCTGTTTTTT. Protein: CASSAATTLRVRELFF.

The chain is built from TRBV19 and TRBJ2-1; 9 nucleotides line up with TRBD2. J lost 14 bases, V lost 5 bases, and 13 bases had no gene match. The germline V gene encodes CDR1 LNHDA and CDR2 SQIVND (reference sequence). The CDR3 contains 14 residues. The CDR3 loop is CASSSNLAGIIEFF. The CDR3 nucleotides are TGTGCCAGTAGTTCAAATCTAGCGGGAATCATTGAGTTCTTC.